This T cell receptor (beta chain) was sequenced in a study of T-cell reconstitution after alpha-beta-depleted transplantation in children. This clonotype was picked up a small number of times. Its antigen is unknown. CDR3 length: 15 amino acids. From germline, CDR1 is SGHVS and CDR2 FQNEAQ. V lost 2 bases, J lost 0 bases, and 10 bases lay in between. Points from the study as a whole: Reportedly, roughly two months post-transplant, alpha-beta T cells arose from several hundred expanded graft clones. T-cell counts and diversity at one year following transplant were attributed mainly to newly produced T cells. The high TCRbeta diversity at day 60 in some patients came from surviving recipient T cells and thymic progenitors.

For TCRbeta, the library was prepared with unique molecular identifiers. A single record per CDR3 protein comes from TCRdb applying MiXCR to the PCR reads. The sample lists about 980,000 distinct CDR3 sequences, about 29% occurring once. The receptor's source is a boy younger than two who had a stem cell transplant for SCID, so the T cells may come from the graft donor. This chain connects TRBV7-8 to TRBJ2-5, with D possibly being TRBD1 (6 bases). This specimen was PBMCs, mostly from graft donor cells, taken 360 days after TCRalphabeta/CD19-depleted stem cell transplant. The CDR3 is CASSLSGQNQETQYF. Written as DNA, the CDR3 is TGTGCCAGCAGCTTATCAGGACAGAACCAAGAGACCCAGTACTTC.